The 32 T cell receptor beta chains below were found in one sample sequenced in a study of T cell responses to AZD1222 COVID-19 vaccine. Repertoires were generated with immunoSEQ multiplex PCR, while TCRdb's copy carries only in-frame clones and drops some. The repertoire table contains about 140,000 clones. Specimen: peripheral blood. The receptor source for this set is an adult in good health.

J is TRBJ2-5 and V is TRBV19; D is tentatively TRBD1 or TRBD2 (5 bases each). Per the germline V gene, CDR1 is LNHDA and CDR2 is SQIVND (reference sequence). Trimming took off 4 bases at V and 5 bases at J, with 14 bases between the two ends. The CDR3 contains 14 residues. CDR3 in DNA: TGTGCCAGTAGTACCGGGACCCCTGGGGAGACCCAGTACTTC. Amino acids: CASSTGTPGETQYF. Full variable domain (missing parts from reference TRBV19 and TRBJ2-5): DGGITQSPKYLFRKEGQNVTLSCEQNLNHDAMYWYRQDPGQGLRLIYYSQIVNDFQKGDIAEGYSVSREKKESFPLTVTSAQKNPTAFYLCASSTGTPGETQYFGPGTRLLVL.

The chain uses TRBV7-6 and TRBJ1-3, with unresolved D. Germline V gene lookup returns CDR1 SGHVS and CDR2 FNYEAQ. This CDR3 region has 15 residues. Trimming stripped 2 bases from V and 0 bases from J, with 8 bases between. For the CDR3, the DNA is TGTGCCAGCAGCTTAATACCGGACTCTGGAAACACCATATATTTT. It specifies CASSLIPDSGNTIYF.

The gene calls are TRBV27 and TRBJ2-1; unclear D gene. Germline CDR1 reads MNHEY; CDR2 reads SMNVEV (reference sequence). The CDR3 length is 13 residues. V was pared by 3 bases and J by 5 bases, with 8 bases between. The CDR3 loop is CASSLGPNNEQFF. DNA of the CDR3: TGTGCCAGCAGTTTGGGTCCAAACAATGAGCAGTTCTTC.

This rearrangement joins TRBV6-5 to TRBJ1-1, with a tentative D call TRBD1 (5 bases). From germline, CDR1 is MNHEY and CDR2 SVGAGI. The V end was cut by 5 bases, the J end by 1 base, with 14 bases between. This CDR3 has 15 residues. The CDR3 sequence: CASSNWDRSNTEAFF. DNA of the CDR3: TGTGCCAGCAGTAATTGGGACCGTTCGAACACTGAAGCTTTCTTT.

The chain is built from TRBV25-1 and TRBJ1-2; 7 bases are shared with TRBD1. Germline trimming cut 2 bases from V and 4 bases from J; bases unmatched to any gene: 10. Germline assignment: CDR1 MGHDK and CDR2 SYGVNS. The CDR3 has 16 amino acids. CDR3 bases: TGTGCCAGCAGTGAAACGACCAACCAGGGGGGCTATGGCTACACCTTC. Translation: CASSETTNQGGYGYTF.

This CDR3 is CASSPNRGTTSSYNEQFF. The CDR3 DNA follows: TGTGCCAGCAGCCCAAATCGGGGGACGACTAGCTCCTACAATGAGCAGTTCTTC. This chain uses TRBV3-1 (or the pseudogene TRBV3-2) with TRBJ2-1; possible D gene TRBD2, 6 bases. V was trimmed by 4 bases and J by 0 bases, leaving 19 bases between them. The CDR3 has 18 residues. Germline CDR1 and CDR2: LGHDT and YNNKEL (reference sequence).

This sequence joins TRBV6-5 and TRBJ2-7; D tentatively reads TRBD1 or TRBD2 (6 bases each). CDR1 and CDR2 from the germline V gene are MNHEY and SVGAGI. The CDR3 has 15 residues. V was shortened by 5 bases and J by 1 base, with 15 bases between the two germline ends. The CDR3 bases are TGTGCCAGCAGTCCCACACGGGGGCCGTCCTACGAGCAGTACTTC. It encodes CASSPTRGPSYEQYF.

This sequence joins TRBV9 and TRBJ1-2; 7 bases line up with TRBD1. The CDR3 loop spans 14 amino acids. Germline V gene sequence: CDR1 SGDLS, CDR2 YYNGEE. V trimming: 4 bases; J trimming: 1 base; junction bases outside the gene matches: 4. CDR3 nucleotide sequence: TGTGCCAGCAGCCGGGGACAGAATAACTATGGCTACACCTTC. This translates into CASSRGQNNYGYTF.

The genes are TRBV5-1 and TRBJ1-5; D remains unclear. The V end was cut by 4 bases, the J end by 3 bases, with 8 bases between. There are 13 residues in the CDR3. In germline, CDR1 is SGHRS, CDR2 YFSETQ. The CDR3 DNA follows: TGCGCCAGCAGCCCCGAAGCCAATCAGCCCCAGCATTTT. Protein product: CASSPEANQPQHF.

V gene TRBV5-1 combines with J gene TRBJ2-7, with 10 nucleotides matching TRBD1. Germline V gives CDR1 SGHRS, CDR2 YFSETQ. The CDR3 totals 15 residues. The V segment lost 0 bases and the J segment 3 bases; nucleotides outside the gene matches: 3. The CDR3 sequence: CASSLGGTGDYEQYF. In nucleotides, the CDR3 is TGCGCCAGCAGCTTGGGAGGGACAGGGGACTACGAGCAGTACTTC. Together with reference TRBV5-1 and TRBJ2-7, the CDR3 gives the full variable domain: KAGVTQTPRYLIKTRGQQVTLSCSPISGHRSVSWYQQTPGQGLQFLFEYFSETQRNKGNFPGRFSGRQFSNSRSEMNVSTLELGDSALYLCASSLGGTGDYEQYFGPGTRLTVT.

This sequence joins TRBV4-1 and TRBJ2-2; D unclear. With 0 bases removed from V and 1 base from J, the gap between germline ends came to 12 bases. Germline lookup yields CDR1 MGHRA and CDR2 YSYEKL. The CDR3 runs to 17 residues. The DNA of the CDR3 is TGCGCCAGCAGCCAAGATATTACGGCAGGGAACACCGGGGAGCTGTTTTTT. This codes for CASSQDITAGNTGELFF.

CDR3 in amino acids: CASSPTAGENTEAFF. The CDR3 coding sequence is TGTGCCAGCAGCCCTACGGCAGGAGAAAACACTGAAGCTTTCTTT. The genes are TRBV11-3 and TRBJ1-1; D call uncertain. Between the trimmed V and J ends, which lost 5 bases and 2 bases, there was a span of 15 bases. The V gene's germline CDR1 is SGHNT and CDR2 YENEEA. There are 15 residues in the CDR3.

The V gene is TRBV6-5, the J gene TRBJ2-7; 8 bases map to TRBD1. Germline-derived CDR1 and CDR2 are MNHEY and SVGAGI. V was pared by 7 bases and J by 3 bases, with 5 bases of the junction left unmatched. The CDR3 has 13 residues. This chain's CDR3 is CASTLTGGYEQYF. The CDR3 DNA is TGTGCCAGCACCCTAACAGGGGGCTACGAGCAGTACTTC.

The rearrangement joins TRBV27 to TRBJ1-1; no clear D gene. Germline CDR1 is MNHEY and CDR2 is SMNVEV (reference sequence). CDR3 length equals 16 residues. V lost 6 bases, J lost 3 bases, and 20 bases lay in between. The chain's CDR3 is CASRSRPSRRDTEAFF. CDR3 nucleotide sequence: TGTGCCAGCAGGAGCCGGCCGTCCAGGCGCGACACTGAAGCTTTCTTT.

The chain recombines TRBV18 with TRBJ1-3; 8 bases match TRBD1. V gave up 3 bases and J gave up 0 bases; unmatched junction bases: 4. The germline V gene encodes CDR1 KGHSH and CDR2 LQKENI. CDR3 length: 16 residues. The CDR3 DNA reads TGTGCCAGCTCACCGGAAGACAGGGGCTCTGGAAACACCATATATTTT. This sequence encodes CASSPEDRGSGNTIYF.

V and J are TRBV5-1 and TRBJ1-2, with a possible D match to TRBD1 (5 bases). Germline V lookup: CDR1 SGHRS, CDR2 YFSETQ. V lost 0 bases to trimming and J lost 8 bases, with 11 bases between them. This CDR3 is built from 13 residues. The CDR3 is CASSLEPGRGYTF. The CDR3 DNA is TGCGCCAGCAGCTTGGAACCAGGGAGAGGCTACACCTTC.

V and J are TRBV18 and TRBJ1-2, with D possibly being TRBD1 (5 bases). Trimming cost V 6 bases and J 7 bases, with 21 bases left between them. The CDR3 has 15 residues. The germline gives CDR1 KGHSH, CDR2 LQKENI. The DNA of the CDR3 is TGTGCCAGCTCCCCTACTACAGGCGCGTGGGGTGGCTACACCTTC. As protein: CASSPTTGAWGGYTF.

This chain joins TRBV5-4 and TRBJ2-5; D is unresolved. The CDR3 length is 15 residues. Looked up from germline, CDR1 is SGHNT and CDR2 is YYREEE (reference sequence). V was cut by 4 bases and J by 3 bases, with 16 bases left in between. CDR3 region: CASSPQPGHKETQYF. CDR3 in DNA: TGTGCCAGCAGCCCCCAGCCCGGTCACAAAGAGACCCAGTACTTC.

The chain joins TRBV12-3 or TRBV12-4 to TRBJ2-7; TRBD2 matches at 8 bases. The CDR3 contains 13 residues. Germline trimming cut 1 base from V and 7 bases from J; bases unmatched to any gene: 3. CDR3 bases: TGTGCCAGCAGTTTAGTACTAGCGGCTGAGCAGTACTTC. Its protein is CASSLVLAAEQYF.

The J gene is TRBJ1-5, the V gene TRBV28; 9 bases fit TRBD1. CDR1 is MDHEN, CDR2 SYDVKM, per germline. The CDR3 is 20 residues long. J gave up 2 bases and V 3 bases, and 17 bases lay outside the gene matches. This chain's CDR3 is CASSFPASGTGYEGNQPQHF. The CDR3 nucleotides read TGTGCCAGCAGTTTTCCCGCTTCCGGGACAGGGTACGAAGGCAATCAGCCCCAGCATTTT. The whole variable domain, remainder taken from reference TRBV28 and TRBJ1-5, is DVKVTQSSRYLVKRTGEKVFLECVQDMDHENMFWYRQDPGLGLRLIYFSYDVKMKEKGDIPEGYSVSREKKERFSLILESASTNQTSMYLCASSFPASGTGYEGNQPQHFGDGTRLSIL.

This rearrangement joins TRBV4-1 to TRBJ2-7; no clear D. Germline V gene sequence: CDR1 MGHRA, CDR2 YSYEKL. The germline V and J ends were trimmed by 5 bases and 3 bases, with 11 bases remaining between them. This CDR3 comprises 13 residues. The DNA of the CDR3 is TGCGCCAGCAGCGCCCGCGACTTCTACGAGCAGTACTTC. Its protein is CASSARDFYEQYF.

The chain combines TRBV6-5 with TRBJ1-6; 10 bases align to TRBD1. V gave up 4 bases and J gave up 9 bases; unmatched junction bases: 3. Per the germline V gene, CDR1 is MNHEY and CDR2 is SVGAGI. The CDR3 extends over 14 amino acids. For the CDR3, the DNA is TGTGCCAGCAGTTGGGACAGGGGTGGTTCACCCCTCCACTTT. The encoded protein is CASSWDRGGSPLHF.

As to this clone: Its ends do not fully match the called genes, so a read error is possible. In the same sample, other DNA sequences code for this CDR3. The gene calls are TRBV4-2 and TRBJ1-2, with D unclear. This CDR3 comprises 16 residues. In germline, CDR1 is LGHNA, CDR2 YNFKEQ. Written as DNA, the CDR3 is TGTGCCAGCAGCCAAGATCTGGGTTACGCTAACTATGGCTACACTTTC. This gives the protein CASSQDLGYANYGYTF.

The chain is built from TRBV6-2 or TRBV6-3 and TRBJ1-1; 7 positions match TRBD1. The CDR3 is 13 residues long. With 0 bases clipped from V and 7 bases from J, the junction kept 2 bases outside the gene matches. CDR1 and CDR2 (germline): MNHEY, SVGEGT. The CDR3 loop reads CASSYSRQGEAFF. DNA for the CDR3: TGTGCCAGCAGTTACTCGCGACAGGGTGAAGCTTTCTTT.

V gene TRBV27 combines with J gene TRBJ2-1; 7 bases match TRBD2. With V trimmed by 3 bases and J by 3 bases, 5 bases remained unmatched. Germline-derived CDR1 and CDR2 are MNHEY and SMNVEV (reference sequence). The CDR3 spans 15 residues. In DNA form, the CDR3 reads TGTGCCAGCAGTTTCCGCGGGGGTAACTACAATGAGCAGTTCTTC. Amino acid sequence: CASSFRGGNYNEQFF.

This chain links TRBV5-1 with TRBJ1-6, with D uncertain. CDR1 and CDR2 from the germline V gene are SGHRS and YFSETQ. CDR3 length: 13 amino acids. Between the trimmed V and J ends, which lost 6 bases and 7 bases, there was a span of 11 bases. The CDR3 DNA follows: TGCGCCAGCAACTTAGGCCTCAATTCACCCCTCCACTTT. Translating it yields CASNLGLNSPLHF.

The chain carries TRBV6-6 and TRBJ1-1; D gene unclear. The ends were cut back, 6 bases at V and 5 bases at J, with 16 bases in the middle. The CDR3 spans 14 residues. Germline V gene data show CDR1 as MNHNY and CDR2 as SVGAGI (reference sequence). CDR3 in amino acids: CASSRGRGETEAFF. The CDR3 DNA reads TGTGCCAGCAGCCGAGGACGGGGAGAGACTGAAGCTTTCTTT.

V gene TRBV19 combines with J gene TRBJ1-2; TRBD1 might be the D (6 bases). The CDR3 is made up of 15 amino acids. Germline V CDR1 and CDR2: LNHDA, SQIVND (reference sequence). Trimming cost V 5 bases and J 6 bases, with 19 bases left between them. CDR3 DNA: TGTGCCAGTAGTCCCCGGGACACTATAGCCCATGGCTACACCTTC. As protein: CASSPRDTIAHGYTF.

The J gene is TRBJ2-3, the V gene TRBV7-2; D gene unclear. The V end was cut by 6 bases, the J end by 0 bases, with 4 bases between. The CDR3 has 12 amino acids. The germline V gene has CDR1 SGHTA and CDR2 FQGNSA. The CDR3 loop is CASRRSTDTQYF. The CDR3 DNA reads as TGTGCCAGCAGGCGTAGCACAGATACGCAGTATTTT.

The V call is TRBV28, the J call TRBJ1-4, with no clear D. This CDR3 has 14 residues. V lost 7 bases and J lost 3, with 12 bases in between. CDR1 is MDHEN and CDR2 is SYDVKM in the germline V gene. The CDR3 loop reads CASKKGGANEKLFF. In nucleotides, the CDR3 is TGTGCCAGCAAAAAAGGCGGAGCTAATGAAAAACTGTTTTTT.

The chain recombines TRBV27 with TRBJ2-7, with D unclear. V was trimmed by 8 bases and J by 3 bases, leaving 11 bases between them. Germline CDR1 and CDR2: MNHEY and SMNVEV (reference sequence). This CDR3 is built from 12 residues. The CDR3: CASFGRNYEQYF. The CDR3 bases are TGTGCCAGCTTTGGACGCAACTACGAGCAGTACTTC.

The V call is TRBV7-8, the J call TRBJ2-2; D call uncertain. The germline V and J ends were trimmed by 3 bases and 9 bases, with 14 bases remaining between them. The germline CDR1 and CDR2 sequences are SGHVS and FQNEAQ. This CDR3 has 14 amino acids. The CDR3 nucleotides read TGTGCCAGCAGCTTGATCGAACTGACCCGGGAGCTGTTTTTT. Protein: CASSLIELTRELFF.